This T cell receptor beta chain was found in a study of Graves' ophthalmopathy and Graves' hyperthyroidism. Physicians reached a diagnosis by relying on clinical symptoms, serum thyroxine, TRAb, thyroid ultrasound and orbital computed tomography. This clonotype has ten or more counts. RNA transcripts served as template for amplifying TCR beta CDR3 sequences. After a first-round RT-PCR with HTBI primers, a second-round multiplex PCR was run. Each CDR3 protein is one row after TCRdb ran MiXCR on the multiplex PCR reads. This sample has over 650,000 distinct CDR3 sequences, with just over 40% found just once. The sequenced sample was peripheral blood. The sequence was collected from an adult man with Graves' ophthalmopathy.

CDR3 in DNA: TGCGCCAGCAGCTCACACACAGGGCCAAGGGGCGAGCAGTACTTC. Protein: CASSSHTGPRGEQYF. This sequence joins TRBV5-1 and TRBJ2-7; D possibly corresponds to TRBD1 (6 bases). V dropped 3 bases and J dropped 6 bases, with 19 bases sitting between them. The CDR3 runs to 15 residues. The V gene's germline CDR1 is SGHRS and CDR2 YFSETQ.